These 15 T cell receptor beta chains originate from one sample sequenced in a study of Ad26.COV2.S vaccination and SARS-CoV-2 variants. Produced via immunoSEQ multiplex PCR; TCRdb's table is partial and in-frame only. The repertoire includes hundreds of thousands of clones, more than 80% of them detected once, and about 1.5% sits in the top ten. Treatment of the sample: around 19 received Ad26.COV2.S at low or high dose, single or two shots; five or six received placebo; per-sample allocation not given. Samples analyzed were those drawn on day 63 after the first vaccine or placebo injection. Sample: peripheral blood, taken in a trial of Ad26.COV2.S vaccine versus placebo. The receptor source for this set is a person between 18 and 65 years old who received the Ad26.COV2.S COVID-19 vaccine or a placebo.

This clone was seen a single time. V and J are TRBV7-9 and TRBJ1-3; D is ambiguous. Germline V lookup: CDR1 SEHNR, CDR2 FQNEAQ (reference sequence). This CDR3 region has 16 residues. V was pared by 2 bases and J by 8 bases, with 19 bases between. CDR3: CASSLNHGPGSYTIYF. The CDR3 coding sequence is TGTGCCAGCAGCTTAAACCATGGACCGGGAAGCTACACCATATATTTT.

The chain couples TRBV7-8 to TRBJ2-7; D gene unclear. The CDR3 runs 13 residues. CDR1 is SGHVS, CDR2 FQNEAQ, per germline. Trimming pared 3 bases from V and 2 bases from J, leaving 8 bases between. The CDR3 sequence: CASSFQAPYEQYF. In DNA form, the CDR3 reads TGTGCCAGCAGCTTCCAGGCCCCCTACGAGCAGTACTTC.

The V and J genes are TRBV5-5 and TRBJ1-1; D is undetermined. From germline, CDR1 is SGHKS and CDR2 YYEKEE (reference sequence). The CDR3 has 14 amino acids. V dropped 0 bases and J dropped 0 bases, with 6 bases sitting between them. CDR3 in DNA: TGTGCCAGCAGCTTGGAAGAGTTGAACACTGAAGCTTTCTTT. Amino acid sequence: CASSLEELNTEAFF.

V gene TRBV2 combines with J gene TRBJ1-6; 8 bases agree with TRBD1. This CDR3 contains 13 residues. The trim removed 6 bases at V and 8 bases at J, leaving 3 bases unmatched. CDR1 SNHLY and CDR2 FYNNEI come from the germline V gene. The CDR3 is CASSGQGDSPLHF. The CDR3 coding sequence is TGTGCCAGCAGCGGACAGGGCGATTCACCCCTCCACTTT.

To note about this clone: At one end the junction does not follow the germline gene, possibly because of a read error. Additional DNA sequences in this sample encode the identical CDR3. This sequence joins TRBV7-2 and TRBJ1-5, with 7 positions matching TRBD1. The CDR3 sequence is 14 residues long. Germline loops: CDR1 SGHTA, CDR2 FQGNSA. In DNA form, the CDR3 reads TGTGCCAGCAGCCTAGCCAGGGGGAATCAGCCCCAGCATTTT. Its protein product is CASSLARGNQPQHF.

The V gene is TRBV19, the J gene TRBJ1-5, with D possibly TRBD1 on 5 matching bases. The germline V gene has CDR1 LNHDA and CDR2 SQIVND (reference sequence). The CDR3 contains 14 residues. The ends were cut back, 4 bases at V and 3 bases at J, with 10 bases in the middle. The CDR3 loop reads CASSTTGLNQPQHF. In DNA form, the CDR3 reads TGTGCCAGTAGTACTACAGGTCTCAATCAGCCCCAGCATTTT.

The J gene is TRBJ2-1, the V gene TRBV10-3; D not resolved. Looked up from germline, CDR1 is ENHRY and CDR2 is SYGVKD. The CDR3 covers 15 residues. V lost 8 bases and J lost 4, with 18 bases in between. Here the CDR3 DNA reads TGTGCCATCCGTAGCTCCAGCGCGGATTACAATGAGCAGTTCTTC. This codes for CAIRSSSADYNEQFF.

The chain uses TRBV6-5 and TRBJ1-2; maybe TRBD1 (6 bases). Germline CDR1 and CDR2: MNHEY and SVGAGI. The V end was cut by 8 bases, the J end by 8 bases, with 12 bases between. CDR3 length equals 11 residues. CDR3 in DNA: TGTGCCAGCGGACAGACAGGAGGCTACACCTTC. Protein: CASGQTGGYTF.

A note on this clone: Distinct nucleotide sequences in the sample also encode this CDR3. The chain links TRBV5-1 to TRBJ2-7; 9 bases match TRBD2. Trimming removed 0 bases from V and 2 bases from J; junction bases left unmatched: 3. Germline V gene sequence: CDR1 SGHRS, CDR2 YFSETQ. CDR3 length equals 15 residues. The chain's CDR3 is CASSLGGTSTYEQYF. The DNA of the CDR3 is TGCGCCAGCAGCTTGGGAGGGACTAGCACCTACGAGCAGTACTTC.

This CDR3 is CASSVLPREMSYGYTF. The CDR3 bases are TGTGCCAGCAGTGTACTCCCAAGGGAGATGAGCTATGGCTACACCTTC. The chain carries TRBV2 and TRBJ1-2, with D unresolved. CDR3 length: 16 residues. Germline V gives CDR1 SNHLY, CDR2 FYNNEI. V dropped 4 bases and J dropped 4 bases, with 19 bases sitting between them.

The chain recombines TRBV9 with TRBJ1-4; D is undetermined. The CDR3 loop spans 14 amino acids. Germline V gene data show CDR1 as SGDLS and CDR2 as YYNGEE. With 0 bases removed from V and 4 bases from J, the gap between germline ends came to 7 bases. CDR3 nucleotide sequence: TGTGCCAGCAGCGTAGGAACGGGTAATGAAAAACTGTTTTTT. It yields the protein CASSVGTGNEKLFF.

A note on this clone: Other DNA sequences in the same sample also yield this CDR3. The chain is built from TRBV7-3 and TRBJ1-6; unclear D gene. Trimming shortened V by 1 base and J by 5 bases, and 6 bases separated the two germline ends. Germline lookup yields CDR1 SGHTA and CDR2 FQGTGA. The CDR3 length is 14 residues. CDR3 amino acids: CASSLRHDNSPLHF. DNA of the CDR3: TGTGCCAGCAGCTTAAGGCACGATAATTCACCCCTCCACTTT.

This clone appeared a single time. Other DNA sequences in the same sample also yield this CDR3. In nucleotides, the CDR3 is TGTGCCAGCAGCCAAGGCGGACAGGGGGATCAGCCCCAGCATTTT. It yields the protein CASSQGGQGDQPQHF. The chain employs TRBV3-1 (or the pseudogene TRBV3-2) and TRBJ1-5, with 10 bases lining up with TRBD1. The CDR3 consists of 15 residues. The V gene end was trimmed by 1 base and the J gene end by 5 bases; junction bases not matched to a gene: 2. Looked up from germline, CDR1 is LGHDT and CDR2 is YNNKEL (reference sequence).

This clone was picked up one time. This chain's CDR3 is CASNLPLSGNSDNEQFF. CDR3 nucleotides: TGTGCCAGCAACCTCCCCTTGAGCGGGAATAGCGACAATGAGCAGTTCTTC. This chain joins TRBV5-6 and TRBJ2-1, with 7 bases aligning to TRBD2. The V segment lost 6 bases and the J segment 5 bases; nucleotides outside the gene matches: 17. This CDR3 spans 17 amino acids. Germline V gene lookup returns CDR1 SGHDT and CDR2 YYEEEE.

This chain connects TRBV7-9 to TRBJ1-2, with 7 positions matching TRBD1. With V trimmed by 2 bases and J by 7 bases, 10 bases remained unmatched. The CDR3 is 15 residues long. Germline V gives CDR1 SEHNR, CDR2 FQNEAQ (reference sequence). The CDR3 loop is CASSLSPDRVCGYTF. DNA for the CDR3: TGTGCCAGCAGCTTATCCCCTGACAGGGTATGTGGCTACACCTTC.